This T cell receptor (beta chain) was sequenced during a study of cytomegalovirus exposure and HLA in healthy donors. The study's findings and limits: In vitro data verified three CMV-associated chains as specific for CMV antigens. Later analysis suggested links between common viral pathogens and several top significant clusters. Compared with the roughly 700-donor mean, an Asian-associated ancestry cluster reportedly had fewer N-insertions, according to a later analysis.

Comments on this clone: Its antigen is currently unknown.

Amplification used 60 Vbeta primers and 13 Jbeta primers. Sequenced by immunoSEQ multiplex PCR; TCRdb stores in-frame clones only, minus some. The repertoire holds around 75,000 clones, around 76% seen once, with more than 3% in the top ten. The CDR3 totals 16 residues. V was pared by 2 bases and J by 8 bases, with 13 bases of the junction left unmatched. CDR1 is LNHDA and CDR2 is SQIVND in the germline V gene (reference sequence). Sequenced sample: PBMCs. The chain employs TRBV19 and TRBJ1-2, with TRBD1 matching over 8 bases. The clonotype was recovered from a man between 18 and 29 years old in good health and CMV-seronegative. CDR3 sequence reads: CASSIYGTGGRSGYTF. CDR3 sequence (DNA): TGTGCCAGTAGTATATACGGGACAGGAGGTCGTAGCGGCTACACCTTC.